This T cell receptor (beta chain) was captured by sequencing in a study of blood T cells in healthy people across ages. Study-level findings and limits: Nothing was known about donor CMV status, and this possibly confounded expanded clonotype changes. Unsorted PBMCs prevented conclusive naive versus antigen-experienced comparison.

Donors each provided roughly 11 milliliters of peripheral blood. Germline lookup yields CDR1 DFQATT and CDR2 SNEGSKA (reference sequence). Trimming took off 1 base at V and 0 bases at J, with 11 bases between the two ends. The CDR3 spans 15 residues. Next came a second PCR, run for about 6 to 12 cycles, which used a sample-barcoded 5' primer along with a J-beta primer mix. MiXCR, run by TCRdb on the 5' RACE reads, gives a single entry per CDR3 protein. The sample has roughly 1.5 million distinct CDR3 sequences, about 42% seen once. This clonotype turned up a few times. No antigen is known for it. This TCR was recovered from a woman younger than 35 in good health. The genes are TRBV20-1 and TRBJ2-3; D might be TRBD1 (5 bases). Material for sequencing was blood. CDR3 protein: CSARVTGTSTDTQYF. The CDR3 coding sequence is TGCAGTGCTAGAGTTACAGGAACTAGCACAGATACGCAGTATTTT.